These 8 T cell receptor beta chains share one sample of origin, sequenced in a study of response to subunit inactivated influenza vaccine. TCRdb analysed the RT-PCR reads with MiXCR anew, one entry per CDR3 protein. The data hold roughly 500,000 distinct CDR3 sequences, with approximately 15% observed a single time. The sequencing here drew on CD4+ T cells sorted from PBMCs, taken 23 to 25 months after vaccination. The origin of the receptors is a man aged 50-75 years who received an inactivated influenza vaccine.

Many counts were recorded for this clonotype. This chain uses TRBV5-1 with TRBJ2-5, with D possibly matching TRBD1 (6 bases). V shed 0 bases and J shed 0 bases, with 9 bases lying between them. The CDR3 consists of 15 residues. The germline V gene has CDR1 SGHRS and CDR2 YFSETQ. CDR3 coding DNA: TGCGCCAGCAGCTTGGGAACAGGGCACCAAGAGACCCAGTACTTC. It translates to CASSLGTGHQETQYF.

The chain uses TRBV12-3 or TRBV12-4 and TRBJ2-7; 11 bases match TRBD2. V shed 5 bases and J 6 bases; nucleotides not matched to a gene: 12. The CDR3 sequence is 16 residues long. CDR3 coding DNA: TGTGCCAGCAGTCCCGGGACTAGCGGTCCATCGGGCGAGCAGTACTTC. This codes for CASSPGTSGPSGEQYF.

The rearrangement uses TRBV15 and TRBJ2-5; 7 nucleotides match TRBD1. V shed 5 bases, J shed 4 bases, and the junction held 7 bases outside the gene matches. Germline V CDR1 and CDR2: LNHNV, YYDKDF (reference sequence). The CDR3 extends over 14 amino acids. Written as DNA, the CDR3 is TGTGCCACCAGCGAGGGGGCAATGGTAGAGACCCAGTACTTC. It is translated as CATSEGAMVETQYF.

CDR3 amino acids: CASSPAVRGPQETQYF. Written as DNA, the CDR3 is TGCGCCAGCAGCCCTGCGGTCCGGGGTCCTCAAGAGACCCAGTACTTC. V gene TRBV4-3 combines with J gene TRBJ2-5; possibly TRBD2 for D (5 bases). The CDR3 contains 16 residues. The V gene's germline CDR1 is LGHNA and CDR2 YSLEER. Trimming cost V 4 bases and J 2 bases, with 17 bases left between them.

This clonotype has at least ten counts. The genes are TRBV20-1 and TRBJ1-5, with D unresolved. The germline CDR1 and CDR2 sequences are DFQATT and SNEGSKA (reference sequence). Trimming cost V 6 bases and J 4 bases, with 16 bases left between them. This CDR3 spans 14 amino acids. In nucleotides, the CDR3 is TGCAGTGCATCGTCTGGGAGGTTAAATCAGCCCCAGCATTTT. It yields the protein CSASSGRLNQPQHF.

The table lists this clonotype with many counts. This chain uses TRBV20-1 with TRBJ2-7, with 8 bases identical to TRBD1. Germline V gene lookup returns CDR1 DFQATT and CDR2 SNEGSKA (reference sequence). There are 13 residues in the CDR3. The V and J ends lost 5 bases and 3 bases, in that order; junction bases with no gene match: 6. CDR3 DNA: TGCAGTGCTTTTGGACAGGGAATCTACGAGCAGTACTTC. This translates into CSAFGQGIYEQYF.

The rearrangement links TRBV28 to TRBJ2-1, with D unclear. The CDR3 has 17 residues. The germline gives CDR1 MDHEN, CDR2 SYDVKM. V shed 6 bases and J shed 6 bases, with 24 bases lying between them. The CDR3 is CASRAMLGVQVPNEQFF. CDR3 nucleotide sequence: TGTGCCAGCAGGGCCATGCTGGGCGTTCAGGTTCCCAATGAGCAGTTCTTC. The entire variable domain, with the rest obtained from reference TRBV28 and TRBJ2-1, is as follows: DVKVTQSSRYLVKRTGEKVFLECVQDMDHENMFWYRQDPGLGLRLIYFSYDVKMKEKGDIPEGYSVSREKKERFSLILESASTNQTSMYLCASRAMLGVQVPNEQFFGPGTRLTVL.

This clonotype turned up a few times. The J gene is TRBJ2-1, the V gene TRBV18; 10 bases are a match to TRBD2. Per germline, CDR1 KGHSH and CDR2 LQKENI. J lost 8 bases, V lost 2 bases, and 9 bases had no gene match. The CDR3 is 16 amino acids. Written as DNA, the CDR3 is TGTGCCAGCTCACCATCAGTCCTAGCGGGAGACCATGAGCAGTTCTTC. This gives the protein CASSPSVLAGDHEQFF. The full variable domain, in which reference TRBV18 and TRBJ2-1 provide the parts outside the CDR3, is NAGVMQNPRHLVRRRGQEARLRCSPMKGHSHVYWYRQLPEEGLKFMVYLQKENIIDESGMPKERFSAEFPKEGPSILRIQQVVRGDSAAYFCASSPSVLAGDHEQFFGPGTRLTVL.